These T cell receptor beta chains were read from a single sample in a study of cytomegalovirus exposure and HLA in healthy donors. Libraries were prepared by immunoSEQ multiplex PCR; TCRdb keeps only in-frame clonotypes and omits some of them. The sample has 110,000 or so clones, roughly 12% seen once; the top ten hold about 16%. Sequenced material: PBMCs. All receptors derive from a man aged 35-49 years in good health and CMV-seropositive. The CDR3 runs from the conserved cysteine through the conserved F or W. Fields, in order: V gene, CDR3 protein.

V: TRBV6-4
CDR3: CASSDSVGGGTDTQYF

V: TRBV5-1
CDR3: CASSFGTGGIHEQLF

V: TRBV6-1
CDR3: CASSGTRGTTRLNEQFF

V: TRBV4-1
CDR3: CASSRSAGHTDTQYF

V: TRBV28
CDR3: CASSPGGLGGNQPQHF

V: TRBV7-6
CDR3: CASSSSGTGSSGKYF

V: TRBV5-1
CDR3: CASSASGRTNTGELFF

V: TRBV30
CDR3: CAWSVMTGNYGYTF

V: TRBV19
CDR3: CASSMASGGTYEQYF

V: TRBV5-1
CDR3: CASSLGLADSIQYF

V: TRBV18
CDR3: CASSPTGGNNEQFF

V: TRBV29-1
CDR3: CSGSNRASYTF

V: TRBV27
CDR3: CASKKGGRYEQYF

V: TRBV7-6
CDR3: CASSLPPGEDTQYF

V: TRBV29-1
CDR3: CSVPRLIWGDGYTF

V: TRBV6-5
CDR3: CASGPSGQETQYF

V: TRBV28
CDR3: CASSLFWGQNSDTEAFF

V: TRBV4-1
CDR3: CASSPSGTSGSNEQFF

V: TRBV7-8
CDR3: CASSFGQGASNEKLFF

V: TRBV2
CDR3: CATAPKRVGEQYF

V: TRBV6-5
CDR3: CASRTGTANTDTQYF

V: TRBV2
CDR3: CASEYRGNTEAFF

V: TRBV5-8
CDR3: CASSAPYYEQYF

V: TRBV6-4
CDR3: CASSDEFGQGLGYTF

V: TRBV11-2
CDR3: CASSLSSGNTIYF

V: TRBV6-1
CDR3: CASSENPSLAGIYEQYF

V: TRBV7-6
CDR3: CASSPAQGVGANVLTF

V: TRBV28
CDR3: CASSSDIRTVSSYNEQFF

V: TRBV6-5
CDR3: CASSRQGMMNTEAFF

V: TRBV6-4
CDR3: CASSQGMNTEAFF

V: TRBV5-1
CDR3: CASSPQSSREQYF

V: TRBV5-1
CDR3: CASSLGQENTEAFF

V: TRBV29-1
CDR3: CSVEASGSTDTQYF

V: TRBV7-9
CDR3: CASSFGTGSYVLTF

V: TRBV14
CDR3: CASSPDRVINTIYF

V: TRBV19
CDR3: CASSIGVRNTIYF

V: TRBV6-5
CDR3: CASSYGFRGGGETQYF

V: TRBV6-1
CDR3: CASSGDRASYNEQFF

V: TRBV28
CDR3: CASSGFSGIDGANVLTF

V: TRBV15
CDR3: CATSRDLGTANQPQHF

V: TRBV2
CDR3: CASSRGLGDYNEQFF

V: TRBV12-5
CDR3: CASGMALPGYGYTF

V: TRBV11-3
CDR3: CASSHTGEDEQYF

V: TRBV6-5
CDR3: CASSPVDRAYGYTF

V: TRBV28
CDR3: CASSPPGQGSINEQFF

V: TRBV7-2
CDR3: CASSQPLLDYEQYF

V: TRBV30
CDR3: CAWSAGQGTDKQYF

V: TRBV25-1
CDR3: CASSDPLTGISTDTQYF

V: TRBV6-5
CDR3: CASSPGRVIYGYTF

V: TRBV27
CDR3: CASSLGTGGRYEQYF

V: TRBV7-7
CDR3: CASSQATGASYEQYF

V: TRBV30
CDR3: CAWSASTDTQYF

V: TRBV9
CDR3: CASSARDRGAETQYF

V: TRBV7-2
CDR3: CASSLVGTGQETQYF